The present entry profiles one TCR beta chain with its context. This specimen belongs to a study of control samples from healthy donors and cancer patients. CDR3 size: 15 residues. V was pared by 7 bases and J by 3 bases, with 6 bases of the junction left unmatched. Germline CDR1 SGHDT, CDR2 YYEEEE. Produced via immunoSEQ multiplex PCR; TCRdb's table is partial and in-frame only. The repertoire holds 150,000 or so clones, with around 90% as singletons. The sample comprised blood. The sequence derives from a man aged 18 to 29 in good health. The chain links TRBV5-6 to TRBJ2-2, with 10 bases identical to TRBD1. The CDR3 reads CASGRDRGYTGELFF. The CDR3 coding sequence is TGTGCCAGCGGCCGGGACAGGGGCTACACCGGGGAGCTGTTTTTT. Filled out from reference TRBV5-6 and TRBJ2-2, the complete variable domain reads DAGVTQSPTHLIKTRGQQVTLRCSPKSGHDTVSWYQQALGQGPQFIFQYYEEEERQRGNFPDRFSGHQFPNYSSELNVNALLLGDSALYLCASGRDRGYTGELFFGEGSRLTVL.